This T cell receptor beta chain was found in a study of T cell clonotyping in hematopoietic cell transplantation. Per germline, CDR1 SGHAT and CDR2 FQNNGV. This CDR3 has 14 residues. Germline trimming cut 3 bases from V and 9 bases from J; bases unmatched to any gene: 7. Repertoires were generated with immunoSEQ multiplex PCR, while TCRdb's copy carries only in-frame clones and drops some. This table holds several thousand clones, around 94% found once. Sequenced here: PBMCs, sampled 180 days after allogeneic stem cell transplant. This TCR was recovered from a female patient aged 50-59 years who had an allogeneic stem cell transplant from an unrelated donor, so the T cells may come from the graft donor. Some clones in this sample may be carry-over from other donors' samples. This sequence joins TRBV11-2 and TRBJ2-1, with TRBD2 matching over 8 bases. The CDR3 protein is CASSFTSGSGEQFF. DNA for the CDR3: TGTGCCAGCAGCTTTACCAGCGGGAGTGGTGAGCAGTTCTTC.